This TCR beta chain emerged from a study of cytomegalovirus exposure and HLA in healthy donors. Researchers ran the PCR with 60 Vbeta and 13 Jbeta primers. Method: immunoSEQ multiplex PCR; TCRdb's copy keeps in-frame clones and lacks some. The table shows some 130,000 clones, with roughly two thirds occurring only once. By sample fraction, this clone is medium-sized. Other DNA sequences within the sample encode an identical CDR3. Germline V CDR1 and CDR2: ENHRY, SYGVKD. This CDR3 spans 15 amino acids. The V and J ends lost 6 bases and 10 bases, in that order; junction bases with no gene match: 14. Every donor was a healthy person donating bone marrow. In nominal health when sampled, donors likely had unrecorded immune exposures nonetheless.

This receptor was obtained from a young man in good health and CMV-seropositive. Source material: PBMCs. The chain is built from TRBV10-3 and TRBJ2-1, with TRBD1 matching over 8 bases. The CDR3 DNA sequence: TGTGCCATCAGGACAGGGGCCGCTGAGGCGACGGAGCAGTTCTTC. Its translation is CAIRTGAAEATEQFF.